This T cell receptor (beta chain) comes out of a study of shared clonotypes between healthy human individuals. Study results and caveats: Generally, naive subsets (rather than memory subsets) showed larger estimated richness. It was the non-shared clonotypes that had lower generation probabilities than clonotypes shared by all four donors.

Data came from immunoSEQ multiplex PCR; TCRdb stores just in-frame clones and leaves some out. The sample consists of about 1.1 million clones, 70% to 85% of them appearing once. V lost 4 bases, J lost 10 bases, and 10 bases lay in between. CDR3 length: 12 amino acids. The V gene's germline CDR1 is SNHLY and CDR2 FYNNEI. With regard to this clone: The antigen is not known.

The J gene is TRBJ1-4, the V gene TRBV2, with D unclear. The receptor comes from a man aged 18 to 30 in good health. Some clones in this sample may be carry-over from other donors' samples. The specimen was memory CD4+ T cells from PBMCs. Subset described: CD45RA-negative fraction. DNA of the CDR3: TGTGCCAGCAGTGGCGACCTCGGAAAACTGTTTTTT. It yields the protein CASSGDLGKLFF.